This T cell receptor beta chain was sequenced in a study of CD8 T cells in Susac syndrome. Notes on the study in general: The CD4+ T cell repertoires that were profiled in Susac syndrome showed no clonal expansion.

The V end was cut by 0 bases, the J end by 5 bases, with 14 bases between. The CDR3 covers 16 residues. Germline V gene lookup returns CDR1 LNHNV and CDR2 YYDKDF (reference sequence). Random hexamers were used to reverse transcribe an amount of about 0.45 to 1 ug RNA. TCRdb processed the immunoSEQ multiplex PCR reads anew with MiXCR; each CDR3 protein has one entry. The sample records 150,000 or so distinct CDR3 sequences, around 95% being singletons. About this clonotype itself: The antigen is undetermined.

V usage is TRBV15 and J usage is TRBJ1-5; tentative D call: TRBD1 (6 bases). The source material was CD4+ T cells from PBMCs. The receptor comes from a human donor with Susac syndrome. DNA for the CDR3: TGTGCCACCAGCAGAGATAGGGGGACACCTCATCAGCCCCAGCATTTT. This sequence encodes CATSRDRGTPHQPQHF. Full variable domain (rest looked up from reference TRBV15 and TRBJ1-5): DAMVIQNPRYQVTQFGKPVTLSCSQTLNHNVMYWYQQKSSQAPKLLFHYYDKDFNNEADTPDNFQSRRPNTSFCFLDIRSPGLGDTAMYLCATSRDRGTPHQPQHFGDGTRLSIL.